The clone carrying this T cell receptor beta chain was counted only a few times. Its specificity is unknown. This sample's TCRbeta library carried unique molecular identifier barcodes. TCRdb re-analysed the PCR reads in MiXCR, keeping a single row per CDR3 protein. The data show 330,000 or so distinct CDR3 sequences, roughly 8.2% seen once. This sample is part of a study of T-cell reconstitution after alpha-beta-depleted transplantation in children. Overall study findings and caveats: Hyperexpanded clones declined; after one year, newly produced T cells mostly supplied diversity. Expanded graft clones numbering several hundred reportedly gave rise to alpha-beta T cells about two months after transplant. At day 60, the high TCRbeta diversity found in some patients originated from recipient T cells and thymic progenitors that had survived.

This clonotype was sampled from a female patient aged 2 to 10 who had a stem cell transplant for Fanconi anemia, so the T cells may come from the graft donor. The specimen was peripheral blood, collected 360 days after TCRalphabeta/CD19-depleted stem cell transplant.

The CDR3 DNA reads as TGTGCCTCCCGGGGGACACAAGGGGCAATTAATGAAAAACTGTTTTTT. It specifies CASRGTQGAINEKLFF. The chain couples TRBV27 to TRBJ1-4, with D possibly being TRBD1 (6 bases). This CDR3 is built from 16 residues. Germline-derived CDR1 and CDR2 are MNHEY and SMNVEV (reference sequence). V lost 11 bases, J lost 4 bases, and 23 bases lay in between. Using reference TRBV27 and TRBJ1-4 for the parts outside the CDR3, the full variable domain is EAQVTQNPRYLITVTGKKLTVTCSQNMNHEYMSWYRQDPGLGLRQIYYSMNVEVTDKGDVPEGYKVSRKEKRNFPLILESPSPNQTSLYFCASRGTQGAINEKLFFGSGTQLSVL.